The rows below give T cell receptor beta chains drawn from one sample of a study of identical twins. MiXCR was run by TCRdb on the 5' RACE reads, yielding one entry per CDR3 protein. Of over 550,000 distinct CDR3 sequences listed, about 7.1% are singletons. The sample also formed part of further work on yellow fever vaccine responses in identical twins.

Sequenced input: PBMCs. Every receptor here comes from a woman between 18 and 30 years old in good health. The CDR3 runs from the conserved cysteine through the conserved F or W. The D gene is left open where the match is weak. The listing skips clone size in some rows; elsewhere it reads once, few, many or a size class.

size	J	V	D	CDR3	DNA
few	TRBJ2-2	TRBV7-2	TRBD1	CASSTPGQGPTGELFF	TGTGCCAGCAGCACACCGGGACAGGGCCCCACCGGGGAGCTGTTTTTT
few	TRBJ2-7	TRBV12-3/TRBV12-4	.	CASSLGGSFFYEQYF	TGTGCCAGCAGTTTAGGGGGATCTTTCTTTTACGAGCAGTACTTC
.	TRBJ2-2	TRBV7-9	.	CATPGTGELFF	TGTGCCACCCCAGGCACCGGGGAGCTGTTTTTT
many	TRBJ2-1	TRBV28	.	CASNPLNNEQFF	TGTGCCAGCAATCCCCTTAACAATGAGCAGTTCTTC
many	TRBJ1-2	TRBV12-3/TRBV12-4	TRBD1	CASKDRGGYTF	TGTGCCAGCAAAGACAGGGGAGGCTACACCTTC
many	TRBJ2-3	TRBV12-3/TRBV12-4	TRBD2	CASSPRTSPDTQYF	TGTGCCAGCAGTCCCCGGACTAGCCCAGATACGCAGTATTTT
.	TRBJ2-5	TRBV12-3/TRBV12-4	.	CASSLQGRPQETQYF	TGTGCCAGCAGTTTACAGGGAAGACCGCAAGAGACCCAGTACTTC
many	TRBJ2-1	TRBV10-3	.	CAISGDFNTYNEQFF	TGTGCCATCAGTGGGGACTTTAATACCTACAATGAGCAGTTCTTC
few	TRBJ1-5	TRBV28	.	CASSLYRATSNQPQHF	TGTGCCAGCAGTTTGTACCGGGCCACGAGCAATCAGCCCCAGCATTTT
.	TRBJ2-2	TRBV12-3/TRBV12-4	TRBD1	CASSGQGGGTGELFF	TGTGCCAGCAGTGGACAGGGCGGCGGCACCGGGGAGCTGTTTTTT
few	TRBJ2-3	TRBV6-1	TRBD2	CASSEASPHQRGAEDTQYF	TGTGCCAGCAGTGAAGCCTCCCCCCATCAGCGGGGGGCCGAGGATACGCAGTATTTT
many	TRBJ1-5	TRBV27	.	CASSLVGVLPQPQHF	TGTGCCAGCAGTTTGGTAGGGGTCTTGCCTCAGCCCCAGCATTTT
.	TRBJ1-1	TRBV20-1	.	CSAREAALSAFF	TGCAGTGCTAGAGAGGCTGCGCTCTCAGCTTTCTTT
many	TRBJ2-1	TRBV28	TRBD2	CASSTWTSGTDNEQFF	TGTGCCAGCAGTACCTGGACTAGCGGGACCGACAATGAGCAGTTCTTC
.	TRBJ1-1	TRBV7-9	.	CASSLRAVAGGTEAFF	TGTGCCAGCAGCTTACGAGCGGTTGCGGGTGGAACTGAAGCTTTCTTT
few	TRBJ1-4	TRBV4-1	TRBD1	CASSHLSRDRDWREKLFF	TGCGCCAGCAGCCATCTCTCCCGGGACAGGGATTGGCGAGAAAAACTGTTTTTT
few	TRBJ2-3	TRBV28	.	CASSSPLPSTDTQYF	TGTGCCAGCAGTTCCCCCCTCCCTAGCACAGATACGCAGTATTTT
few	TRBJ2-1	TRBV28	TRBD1	CASSIGDRSDNEQFF	TGTGCCAGCAGCATTGGGGACAGATCAGACAATGAGCAGTTCTTC
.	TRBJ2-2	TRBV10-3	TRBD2	CAISEGLASTGELFF	TGTGCCATCAGTGAAGGACTAGCTAGCACCGGGGAGCTGTTTTTT
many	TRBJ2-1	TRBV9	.	CASSVQQGNEQFF	TGTGCCAGCAGCGTACAACAAGGGAATGAGCAGTTCTTC
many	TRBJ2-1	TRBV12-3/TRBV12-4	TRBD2	CASSLPPTSGSNEQFF	TGTGCCAGCAGTTTACCCCCGACTAGCGGGAGTAATGAGCAGTTCTTC
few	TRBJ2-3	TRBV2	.	CASSVQWTWTDTQYF	TGTGCCAGCAGTGTTCAGTGGACATGGACAGATACGCAGTATTTT
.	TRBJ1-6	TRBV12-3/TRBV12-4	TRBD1	CASSLGTGPSPLHF	TGTGCCAGCAGTTTAGGGACAGGGCCGTCACCCCTCCACTTT